The 8 T cell receptor beta chains in this list originate from one sample, sequenced in a study of blood T cell repertoires in COVID-19. Data came from immunoSEQ multiplex PCR; TCRdb stores just in-frame clones and leaves some out. The table includes 20,000 or so clones, 70% to 85% detected once. Sequences were obtained from peripheral blood. The receptor source for this set is a human donor in a cohort sampled during active COVID-19.

This chain joins TRBV2 and TRBJ2-2, with D maybe TRBD1 (5 bases). V lost 7 bases and J lost 6, with 18 bases in between. The CDR3 length is 15 residues. Germline values: CDR1 SNHLY, CDR2 FYNNEI. CDR3 bases: TGTGCCAGCAAACAGGACGGTCTGGGCGCCGGGGAGCTGTTTTTT. Its protein product is CASKQDGLGAGELFF.

This clone has only a few counts. The J gene is TRBJ1-5, the V gene TRBV6-5; 7 positions agree with TRBD1. V gave up 6 bases and J gave up 0 bases; unmatched junction bases: 5. Germline values: CDR1 MNHEY, CDR2 SVGAGI. CDR3 size: 15 residues. The CDR3 loop is CASRLQGYSNQPQHF. For the CDR3, the DNA is TGTGCCAGCAGGCTACAGGGGTATAGCAATCAGCCCCAGCATTTT.

This rearrangement joins TRBV5-1 to TRBJ2-3; 8 bases agree with TRBD1. With 0 bases clipped from V and 2 bases from J, the junction kept 2 bases outside the gene matches. The CDR3 runs to 15 residues. Germline V CDR1 and CDR2: SGHRS, YFSETQ. CDR3 sequence reads: CASSLVGQDTDTQYF. The CDR3 DNA reads as TGCGCCAGCAGCTTGGTGGGACAGGACACAGATACGCAGTATTTT.

The chain is built from TRBV6-4 and TRBJ2-2; a weak D match, TRBD2 (6 bases). In germline, CDR1 is MRHNA, CDR2 SNTAGT. The CDR3 runs 13 residues. Trimming shortened V by 3 bases and J by 6 bases, and 8 bases separated the two germline ends. The CDR3 nucleotides are TGTGCCAGCAGTGATCGGGAGCCCGGGGAGCTGTTTTTT. Its translation is CASSDREPGELFF.

This clone was counted a single time. The chain has TRBV10-3 and TRBJ1-2, with 8 positions matching TRBD1. The junction had 2 bases not matched to a gene; V was cut back by 7 bases and J by 4 bases. This CDR3 comprises 12 residues. The germline CDR1 and CDR2 sequences are ENHRY and SYGVKD. CDR3 coding DNA: TGTGCCATCACAGGGGGCGTCTATGGCTACACCTTC. Translating gives CAITGGVYGYTF.

This clone showed up just once. CDR3 protein: CASSPTSGSQYQQFF. The CDR3 DNA reads TGCGCCAGCAGCCCAACTAGCGGGAGCCAGTATCAGCAGTTCTTC. The chain couples TRBV5-1 to TRBJ2-1; TRBD2 matches at 11 bases. Germline-derived CDR1 and CDR2 are SGHRS and YFSETQ. The CDR3 consists of 15 residues. Unmatched junction bases numbered 11, after V lost 4 bases and J lost 11 bases.

CDR3 bases: TGTGCCAGCAGTCGCGCGGGGACGGTCTCCTACGAGCAGTACTTC. Translated: CASSRAGTVSYEQYF. V and J are TRBV28 and TRBJ2-7, with a possible D match to TRBD2 (6 bases). V was pared by 5 bases and J by 0 bases, with 14 bases between. The germline V gene encodes CDR1 MDHEN and CDR2 SYDVKM. The CDR3 is made up of 15 amino acids.

The chain recombines TRBV6-4 with TRBJ2-1; 9 bases line up with TRBD2. Germline V gene sequence: CDR1 MRHNA, CDR2 SNTAGT. The CDR3 consists of 14 residues. The V gene end was trimmed by 0 bases and the J gene end by 6 bases; junction bases not matched to a gene: 0. CDR3 sequence (DNA): TGTGCCAGCAGTGACTCGCGGGAGGGCAATGAGCAGTTCTTC. This encodes CASSDSREGNEQFF.